This T cell receptor beta chain was profiled in a study of T cell responses to AZD1222 COVID-19 vaccine (dated by TCRdb to 2020 to 2022). Regarding the complete study: A total of approximately 230 trial participants underwent TCR sequencing, of whom about 210 received two doses of AZD1222 and about 26 received two doses of the MenACWY control vaccine. Trial participants were enrolled by age into 18-55, 56-69 and 70-plus year subgroups, with roughly 160, 29 and 62 TCR-sequenced participants respectively.

In the paper's terms, the time point label means: baseline before first vaccination. The treatment or condition label, read with the paper, signifies: meningococcal conjugate vaccine given as trial control. Vaccinee samples were obtained from the UK trials COV001 and COV002, which included a single-blind randomized controlled phase 2/3 trial of AZD1222 (ChAdOx1 nCoV-19) in healthy adults. For TCRbeta chain sequencing, PBMC samples were collected from trial participants at day 0 and at day 28 after the second dose. Regarding this clone: No antigen is known for it. Base quality data are lacking; no much larger clone is found one base away.

The CDR3 regions of human TCRbeta chains were analyzed by immunosequencing. On the study's bioinformatics: TCRs in the repertoires were matched against a reference library of SARS-CoV-2-specific TCRs that had been generated with the MIRA antigen-specificity platform. Breadth was defined as the fraction of unique TCRs that were SARS-CoV-2-associated. Depth was defined as the fraction of total T cells that were SARS-CoV-2-associated. Each spike-specific TCR was assigned to its reactive spike region and to a CD4 or CD8 class using the MIRA data. Log10-transformed breadth and depth values were compared by one-way ANOVA with Sidak's multiple comparisons tests. This is the immuneACCESS table as TCRdb keeps it, with only in-frame sequences that have V and J called. A part of the clones is gone; compared with another copy, unresolved V genes explain less than half, and the rest is unexplained. From that table come the V and J calls and clone size; the DNA was used to work out D and trimming. This sample lists about 150,000 clones; 86% were detected once. The ten largest clones take up 5.5% of the sample.

Overall study outcomes, separate from this receptor: Conclusions about previously exposed vaccinees are limited because only a handful of AZD1222 recipients were SARS-CoV-2 seropositive at baseline. The 56-69-year group was small, and its depth increase did not reach significance, likely because of low power. A significant rise in spike-specific TCR breadth and depth was observed after two AZD1222 doses relative to day 0 and relative to MenACWY recipients. Participants were mostly white British and included more females than males, and it was suggested by the authors that clonal diversity may have been underestimated. No day 14 peak-response samples were available, so repertoires were characterized only after the peak T cell response. CD4 TCRs associated with the vaccine covered the entire spike protein, and the dominant responses were in regions 160-218 and 743-854. Reportedly, close to half of the unique spike-specific TCRs recognized epitopes lying outside the regions that are mutated in the B.1.351 and B.1.1.7 variants.

This sample comprised peripheral blood, obtained on day 0 of MenACWY control vaccination. The origin of this receptor is an adult in good health.

The DNA sequence is given as TGTGCCACCGGGGGAGGGTACACTGAAGCTTTCTTT. Its protein product is CATGGGYTEAFF. The rearranged segments are TRBV2 and TRBJ1-1; TRBD1 is a possible D gene, resting on 5 matching bases. Taken from the germline V gene, the CDR1 and CDR2 loops are SNHLY and FYNNEI. Relative to germline, V is 10 bases shorter and J is 3 bases shorter, with 12 bases between their ends. The CDR3 runs 12 amino acids, cysteine and phenylalanine included. The retained sequence is limited to the CDR3, 36 bases, with the frame set at the first base. With all but the CDR3 taken from the reference TRBV2 and TRBJ1-1 genes, the full variable domain is: EPEVTQTPSHQVTQMGQEVILRCVPISNHLYFYWYRQILGQKVEFLVSFYNNEISEKSEIFDDQFSVERPDGSNFTLKIRSTKLEDSAMYFCATGGGYTEAFFGQGTRLTVV.